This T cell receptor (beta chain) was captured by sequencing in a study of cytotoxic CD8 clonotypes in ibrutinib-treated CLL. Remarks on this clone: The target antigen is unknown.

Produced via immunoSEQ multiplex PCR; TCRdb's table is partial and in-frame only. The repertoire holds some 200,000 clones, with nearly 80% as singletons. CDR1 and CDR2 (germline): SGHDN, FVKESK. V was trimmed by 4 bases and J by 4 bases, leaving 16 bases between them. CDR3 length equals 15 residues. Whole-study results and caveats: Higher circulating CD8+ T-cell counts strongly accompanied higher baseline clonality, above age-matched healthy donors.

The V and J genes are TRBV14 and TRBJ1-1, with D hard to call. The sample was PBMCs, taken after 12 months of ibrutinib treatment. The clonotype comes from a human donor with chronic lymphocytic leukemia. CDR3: CASSPLRYPPTEAFF. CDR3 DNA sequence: TGTGCCAGCAGCCCCCTCCGGTATCCCCCCACTGAAGCTTTCTTT. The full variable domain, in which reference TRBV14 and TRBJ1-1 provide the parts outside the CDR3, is EAGVTQFPSHSVIEKGQTVTLRCDPISGHDNLYWYRRVMGKEIKFLLHFVKESKQDESGMPNNRFLAERTGGTYSTLKVQPAELEDSGVYFCASSPLRYPPTEAFFGQGTRLTVV.